This T cell receptor (beta chain) stems from a study of cytomegalovirus exposure and HLA in healthy donors. Comments on this clone: Its target is unknown.

The PCR made use of 60 Vbeta and 13 Jbeta primers. Here immunoSEQ multiplex PCR was the method, and the copy in TCRdb shows in-frame clones only, minus some. Of more than 95,000 clones in the sample, about 71% were seen once. Study-wide points: Among TCR beta chains, those listed as cytomegalovirus-associated numbered some 170.

The V and J ends lost 5 bases and 5 bases respectively, with 19 bases between them. This CDR3 has 15 amino acids. Germline loops: CDR1 SGHNT, CDR2 YYREEE (reference sequence). The chain joins TRBV5-4 to TRBJ2-5, with a possible D match to TRBD2 (6 bases). The sample taken for sequencing was PBMCs. The receptor's source is a woman aged 45-65 years in good health and CMV-seronegative. In DNA form, the CDR3 reads TGTGCCAGCAGTCCCCTAGGAGGGCTAAGGGAGACCCAGTACTTC. Protein product: CASSPLGGLRETQYF.